These 8 T cell receptor beta chains originate from one sample sequenced in a study of cytomegalovirus exposure and HLA in healthy donors. The PCR had 60 Vbeta and 13 Jbeta primers. Some clones are missing from TCRdb's copy, which holds only in-frame ones; the method was immunoSEQ multiplex PCR. Among 150,000 or so clones listed, roughly 79% were seen once. Specimen: PBMCs. The receptor set was obtained from a woman aged 40 to 49 in good health and CMV-seronegative.

This CDR3 reads CASSPSLNYGYTF. Written as DNA, the CDR3 is TGTGCCAGCAGCCCTTCTCTTAACTATGGCTACACCTTC. V and J are TRBV4-2 and TRBJ1-2; no clear D gene. The V end was cut by 4 bases, the J end by 1 base, with 7 bases between. Germline lookup yields CDR1 LGHNA and CDR2 YNFKEQ. The CDR3 sequence is 13 residues long.

The genes are TRBV13 and TRBJ2-3; 11 bases are shared with TRBD2. The CDR3 sequence is 19 residues long. Per germline, CDR1 PRHDT and CDR2 FYEKMQ (reference sequence). V was pared by 5 bases and J by 2 bases, with 15 bases of the junction left unmatched. DNA for the CDR3: TGTGCCAGCAGCGGACGACTAGCGGGACCTAGGGACAACACAGATACGCAGTATTTT. As protein: CASSGRLAGPRDNTDTQYF.

The J gene is TRBJ1-5, the V gene TRBV29-1; possibly TRBD1 for D (5 bases). Trimming shortened V by 6 bases and J by 7 bases, and 16 bases separated the two germline ends. This CDR3 has 13 amino acids. CDR1 and CDR2 (germline): SQVTM, ANQGSEA. This CDR3 reads CSVIDSVGQPQHF. Here the CDR3 DNA reads TGCAGCGTGATAGACAGTGTTGGACAGCCCCAGCATTTT.

This clone was recorded only once. The gene calls are TRBV19 and TRBJ2-7; 13 bases are shared with TRBD2. CDR3 length equals 16 residues. Germline lookup yields CDR1 LNHDA and CDR2 SQIVND (reference sequence). V lost 1 base and J lost 0; bases outside the gene matches: 0. CDR3 sequence: CASSIGLAGGSYEQYF. CDR3 DNA: TGTGCCAGTAGTATAGGACTAGCGGGAGGCTCCTACGAGCAGTACTTC.

This chain joins TRBV11-2 and TRBJ2-7; weak D call: TRBD2 (5 bases). Trimming cost V 3 bases and J 2 bases, with 14 bases left between them. The CDR3 runs to 15 residues. The germline V gene encodes CDR1 SGHAT and CDR2 FQNNGV. DNA of the CDR3: TGTGCCAGCAGCTTCTTTCGGGGTAAAACCTACGAGCAGTACTTC. Its translation: CASSFFRGKTYEQYF.

The V gene is TRBV28, the J gene TRBJ1-5; 7 bases are shared with TRBD1. The CDR3 is made up of 15 amino acids. V was pared by 5 bases and J by 9 bases, with 13 bases of the junction left unmatched. From germline, CDR1 is MDHEN and CDR2 SYDVKM. The CDR3: CASSLRGLGRWPQHF. CDR3 DNA sequence: TGTGCCAGCAGTCTCAGGGGGTTGGGGCGTTGGCCCCAGCATTTT.

The V gene is TRBV5-6, the J gene TRBJ1-3; the D gene is possibly TRBD1 (5 bases). The V end was cut by 0 bases, the J end by 8 bases, with 21 bases between. Per the germline V gene, CDR1 is SGHDT and CDR2 is YYEEEE. The CDR3 is made up of 17 amino acids. The CDR3 spells CASSLGLQGHRRDTIYF. The CDR3 DNA sequence: TGTGCCAGCAGCTTGGGACTTCAGGGTCACAGAAGGGACACCATATATTTT. The entire variable domain, with the rest obtained from reference TRBV5-6 and TRBJ1-3, is as follows: DAGVTQSPTHLIKTRGQQVTLRCSPKSGHDTVSWYQQALGQGPQFIFQYYEEEERQRGNFPDRFSGHQFPNYSSELNVNALLLGDSALYLCASSLGLQGHRRDTIYFGEGSWLTVV.

The chain couples TRBV19 to TRBJ2-7, with D maybe TRBD1 (5 bases). V lost 8 bases to trimming and J lost 5 bases, with 19 bases between them. There are 14 residues in the CDR3. The germline V gene has CDR1 LNHDA and CDR2 SQIVND (reference sequence). CDR3 sequence (DNA): TGTGCCAGTGCAGACAGTCGTGTAACCCACGAGCAGTACTTC. Residues: CASADSRVTHEQYF.